One T cell receptor (beta chain) is described in this entry. The antigen is undetermined. The data derive from a study of cytomegalovirus exposure and HLA in healthy donors. Study-wide results and limits: Whilst most TCR sequences proved rare, a subset of public TCRs occurred across many donors. Prior analysis indicated that the majority of TCR beta V segments exhibited productivity approximately 90% or approximately 30% of the time. Presence/absence analysis assumed near-uniform sequencing depth across donors.

The PCR contained 60 Vbeta and 13 Jbeta primers. Measured with immunoSEQ multiplex PCR; TCRdb has only the in-frame clones, and not every one. Here the sample spans more than 45,000 clones, around two thirds being singletons. Germline lookup yields CDR1 ENHRY and CDR2 SYGVKD. The CDR3 covers 15 residues. Trimming took 7 bases from V and 0 from J; bases not matched to a gene: 5. The chain joins TRBV10-3 to TRBJ2-2, with 7 bases aligning to TRBD2. The sample comprised PBMCs. The clonotype originates from a woman aged 55-69 years in good health and CMV-seropositive. The CDR3 loop reads CAITEAGPNTGELFF. As DNA, the CDR3 is TGTGCCATCACCGAAGCGGGGCCGAACACCGGGGAGCTGTTTTTT.